Shown below are 23 T cell receptor beta chains from a single sample sequenced in a study of OX40 agonist ivuxolimab in advanced cancers. Libraries came from the immunoSEQ multiplex PCR assay. Imported from immuneACCESS, the table was reduced by TCRdb to in-frame sequences with V and J called. These copies leave out some clones; in studies compared against another copy, an unresolved V gene accounts for under half, and the cause of the remainder is not known. Recorded for this sample are about 19,000 clones; around 84% of them occurred a single time. The top ten clones comprise more than 13% of the sample. The sequences come from CD4+ or CD8+ T cells sorted from blood, collected in a trial of the OX40 agonist ivuxolimab. The source is an adult with an advanced solid tumor such as melanoma, head and neck, liver or kidney cancer.

This clone was counted a single time. This rearrangement joins TRBV5-6 to TRBJ2-5; the D gene is possibly TRBD2 (5 bases). Trimming left V 4 bases short and J 4 bases short, with 14 bases between. The CDR3 covers 14 residues. From germline, CDR1 is SGHDT and CDR2 YYEEEE. CDR3 nucleotide sequence: TGTGCCAGCAGCGTAGTAGGGCGGGCAGAGACCCAGTACTTC. Protein: CASSVVGRAETQYF.

This clone was observed a single time. The chain joins TRBV7-9 to TRBJ1-1; 9 bases match TRBD1. CDR1 and CDR2 from the germline V gene are SEHNR and FQNEAQ (reference sequence). The CDR3 contains 18 residues. V gave up 1 base and J gave up 6 bases; unmatched junction bases: 15. For the CDR3, the DNA is TGTGCCAGCAGCTTAGAGGGGGACAGGGTAATAGGGAGCGCTGAAGCTTTCTTT. This encodes CASSLEGDRVIGSAEAFF.

This clone was recorded only once. The chain uses TRBV5-1 and TRBJ2-3; tentative D call: TRBD1 (5 bases). The CDR3 spans 14 residues. From germline, CDR1 is SGHRS and CDR2 YFSETQ. The V gene lost 1 base and the J gene lost 2 bases, with 8 bases spanning the gap. CDR3: CASSLQGHTDTQYF. The DNA for the CDR3 is TGCGCCAGCAGCTTGCAGGGCCACACAGATACGCAGTATTTT.

The rearrangement uses TRBV6-6 and TRBJ2-2; TRBD1 is a possible D gene (6 bases). There are 13 residues in the CDR3. Germline V gives CDR1 MNHNY, CDR2 SVGAGI (reference sequence). Trimming stripped 7 bases from V and 4 bases from J, with 10 bases between. This CDR3 reads CASNGGPTGELFF. Here the CDR3 DNA reads TGTGCCAGCAATGGGGGCCCCACCGGGGAGCTGTTTTTT.

The chain uses TRBV6-6 and TRBJ1-6; D is unresolved. This CDR3 contains 13 residues. Deletions cut 4 bases from V and 3 bases from J, with 4 bases between. Germline CDR1 and CDR2: MNHNY and SVGAGI (reference sequence). In nucleotides, the CDR3 is TGTGCCAGCAGTTCAGGCTATAATTCACCCCTCCACTTT. It is translated as CASSSGYNSPLHF.

The chain uses TRBV27 and TRBJ2-7, with 7 bases aligning to TRBD2. The germline gives CDR1 MNHEY, CDR2 SMNVEV (reference sequence). The trim removed 2 bases at V and 3 bases at J, leaving 7 bases unmatched. The CDR3 runs to 15 residues. The CDR3 here is CASSLGAGEDYEQYF. The CDR3 DNA reads as TGTGCCAGCAGTTTAGGGGCGGGGGAGGACTACGAGCAGTACTTC.

The chain employs TRBV4-1 and TRBJ1-1, with D maybe TRBD1 (6 bases). This CDR3 is 17 amino acids long. V was trimmed by 0 bases and J by 5 bases, leaving 19 bases between them. Germline-derived CDR1 and CDR2 are MGHRA and YSYEKL. The CDR3 DNA reads as TGCGCCAGCAGCCAAGATTTCGGGGGCCGAAAATGGACTGAAGCTTTCTTT. It is translated as CASSQDFGGRKWTEAFF.

The J gene is TRBJ2-3, the V gene TRBV7-9; D may be TRBD1 or TRBD2 (6 bases each). The CDR3 sequence is 13 residues long. With 5 bases removed from V and 4 bases from J, the gap between germline ends came to 10 bases. Looked up from germline, CDR1 is SEHNR and CDR2 is FQNEAQ (reference sequence). This chain's CDR3 is CASSLGGPDTQYF. For the CDR3, the DNA is TGTGCCAGCAGCCTAGGGGGGCCAGATACGCAGTATTTT. Using reference TRBV7-9 and TRBJ2-3 for the parts outside the CDR3, the full variable domain is DTGVSQNPRHKITKRGQNVTFRCDPISEHNRLYWYRQTLGQGPEFLTYFQNEAQLEKSRLLSDRFSAERPKGSFSTLEIQRTEQGDSAMYLCASSLGGPDTQYFGPGTRLTVL.

The chain's CDR3 is CASSLNSYEQYF. The CDR3 nucleotides read TGTGCCAGCAGCTTAAACTCCTACGAGCAGTACTTC. This rearrangement joins TRBV7-9 to TRBJ2-7; D gene ambiguous. V lost 2 bases and J lost 0, with 2 bases in between. This CDR3 region has 12 residues. Germline V CDR1 and CDR2: SEHNR, FQNEAQ (reference sequence). The whole variable domain, filled in from reference TRBV7-9 and TRBJ2-7, reads DTGVSQNPRHKITKRGQNVTFRCDPISEHNRLYWYRQTLGQGPEFLTYFQNEAQLEKSRLLSDRFSAERPKGSFSTLEIQRTEQGDSAMYLCASSLNSYEQYFGPGTRLTVT.

The chain has TRBV7-2 and TRBJ2-3; D is undetermined. Germline CDR1 and CDR2: SGHTA and FQGNSA. This CDR3 is 12 amino acids long. Trimming removed 3 bases from V and 2 bases from J, with 3 bases in between. The CDR3 nucleotides read TGTGCCAGCAGCTTCTTCACAGATACGCAGTATTTT. Encoded protein: CASSFFTDTQYF.

This chain joins TRBV5-1 and TRBJ2-5; TRBD1 aligns across 11 bases. The closer fit of TRBJ2-7 to the DNA end suggests the J call may be wrong. CDR3 length: 17 amino acids. CDR1 SGHRS and CDR2 YFSETQ come from the germline V gene. CDR3 in DNA: TGCGCCAGCAGCTTGACTCCCGGGACAGGGGGCTCCTACGAGCAGTACTTC. This sequence encodes CASSLTPGTGGSYEQYF.

V is TRBV5-1 and J is TRBJ2-1; 10 nucleotides agree with TRBD1. Germline V gives CDR1 SGHRS, CDR2 YFSETQ. The J segment lost 7 bases and the V segment lost 4 bases, leaving 5 bases of the junction unmatched. The CDR3 runs 14 residues. Written as DNA, the CDR3 is TGCGCCAGCAGCAGGACAGGGGGGTTAAATGAGCAGTTCTTC. Translating it yields CASSRTGGLNEQFF.

The CDR3 is CASSIDGGTNQPQHF. CDR3 DNA: TGTGCCAGTAGTATCGACGGGGGCACAAATCAGCCCCAGCATTTT. The chain is built from TRBV19 and TRBJ1-5; weak D call: TRBD1 (6 bases). The V gene's germline CDR1 is LNHDA and CDR2 SQIVND (reference sequence). The ends were cut back, 3 bases at V and 4 bases at J, with 13 bases in the middle. This CDR3 is 15 amino acids long.

The chain carries TRBV5-3 and TRBJ2-7; TRBD1 might be the D (7 bases). TRBV5-3 is an ORF for which the function is uncertain. V was pared by 4 bases and J by 2 bases, with 13 bases between. The length of the CDR3 is 14 residues. The CDR3 nucleotides are TGTGCCAGAAGCCCCGGCAGGGGGGCCTACGAGCAGTACTTC. It codes for CARSPGRGAYEQYF.

This chain links TRBV2 with TRBJ2-3; D is undetermined. V lost 5 bases, J lost 2 bases, and 5 bases lay in between. The CDR3 is 12 residues long. CDR1 SNHLY and CDR2 FYNNEI come from the germline V gene. In nucleotides, the CDR3 is TGTGCCAGCAGTTACACCACAGATACGCAGTATTTT. Amino acid sequence: CASSYTTDTQYF. The full variable domain, its missing parts supplied by reference TRBV2 and TRBJ2-3, is EPEVTQTPSHQVTQMGQEVILRCVPISNHLYFYWYRQILGQKVEFLVSFYNNEISEKSEIFDDQFSVERPDGSNFTLKIRSTKLEDSAMYFCASSYTTDTQYFGPGTRLTVL.

The rearrangement uses TRBV6-5 and TRBJ1-2; D is perhaps TRBD1 (6 bases). The CDR3 length is 15 residues. In germline, CDR1 is MNHEY, CDR2 SVGAGI. The ends were cut back, 0 bases at V and 4 bases at J, with 12 bases in the middle. The CDR3 region is CASSYSGAGSYGYTF. In DNA form, the CDR3 reads TGTGCCAGCAGTTACTCGGGGGCGGGTTCCTATGGCTACACCTTC.

V is TRBV2 and J is TRBJ1-6; 9 nucleotides agree with TRBD1. The junction had 22 bases not matched to a gene; V was cut back by 6 bases and J by 10 bases. This CDR3 spans 19 amino acids. CDR1 is SNHLY and CDR2 is FYNNEI in the germline V gene. The CDR3 is CASRRNLYLRTGVESPLHF. CDR3 nucleotide sequence: TGTGCCAGCAGGCGCAACCTCTACCTACGGACAGGGGTAGAATCACCCCTCCACTTT.

The J gene is TRBJ1-1, the V gene TRBV19, with 8 nucleotides matching TRBD1. This CDR3 is 15 amino acids long. Germline V gives CDR1 LNHDA, CDR2 SQIVND (reference sequence). Losses at the gene ends were 2 bases for V and 2 bases for J; bases not matched to a gene: 4. CDR3 bases: TGTGCCAGTAGTATACGAGGACAGGGCAACACTGAAGCTTTCTTT. It codes for CASSIRGQGNTEAFF.

The rearrangement links TRBV28 to TRBJ1-5; 7 nucleotides agree with TRBD1. This CDR3 comprises 14 residues. Germline assignment: CDR1 MDHEN and CDR2 SYDVKM. The trim removed 7 bases at V and 8 bases at J, leaving 11 bases unmatched. CDR3 protein: CASTGGQLIKPQHF. The CDR3 DNA is TGTGCCAGCACCGGGGGACAGCTTATTAAGCCCCAGCATTTT.

This chain joins TRBV28 and TRBJ2-2, with D perhaps TRBD1 (5 bases). The V gene's germline CDR1 is MDHEN and CDR2 SYDVKM. There are 12 residues in the CDR3. The V and J ends lost 8 bases and 4 bases respectively, with 8 bases between them. CDR3 nucleotide sequence: TGTGCCAGCGGACACCCCACCGGGGAGCTGTTTTTT. Its translation: CASGHPTGELFF.

This chain uses TRBV18 with TRBJ2-7; D is possibly TRBD1 or TRBD2 (5 bases each). The CDR3 spans 11 residues. Trimming left V 4 bases short and J 4 bases short, with 5 bases between. Germline CDR1 reads KGHSH; CDR2 reads LQKENI. The CDR3 region is CASSRGYEQYF. DNA of the CDR3: TGTGCCAGCTCACGGGGGTACGAGCAGTACTTC.

This clone was recorded only once. The rearrangement uses TRBV7-6 and TRBJ2-3; D unclear. Germline lookup yields CDR1 SGHVS and CDR2 FNYEAQ. CDR3 length equals 13 residues. V dropped 3 bases and J dropped 1 base, with 5 bases sitting between them. In DNA, the CDR3 is TGTGCCAGCAGCTTTGAGGGCACAGATACGCAGTATTTT. As protein: CASSFEGTDTQYF. The whole variable domain, remainder taken from reference TRBV7-6 and TRBJ2-3, is GAGVSQSPRYKVTKRGQDVALRCDPISGHVSLYWYRQALGQGPEFLTYFNYEAQQDKSGLPNDRFSAERPEGSISTLTIQRTEQRDSAMYRCASSFEGTDTQYFGPGTRLTVL.

This chain joins TRBV27 and TRBJ1-3; TRBD1 is a possible D gene (5 bases). V was trimmed by 0 bases and J by 0 bases, leaving 9 bases between them. This CDR3 is built from 16 residues. Germline V gene data show CDR1 as MNHEY and CDR2 as SMNVEV (reference sequence). In DNA form, the CDR3 reads TGTGCCAGCAGTTTATCGGGGCGGAGCTCTGGAAACACCATATATTTT. Protein: CASSLSGRSSGNTIYF.